Listed here are 27 T cell receptor beta chains from one sample, sequenced in a study of T cell changes during pregnancy in multiple sclerosis. Only in-frame clones appear in the TCRdb table, and some are missing; sequencing was by immunoSEQ multiplex PCR. The sample includes tens of thousands of clones, roughly 90% seen only once; the top ten take 3.3%. This specimen was peripheral blood, taken in the first trimester of pregnancy. The source of these receptors is a female donor in good health, enrolled as a control in a pregnancy study.

The V gene is TRBV6-6, the J gene TRBJ1-2; D is possibly TRBD1 (6 bases). The germline V gene has CDR1 MNHNY and CDR2 SVGAGI (reference sequence). With 3 bases removed from V and 2 bases from J, the gap between germline ends came to 16 bases. The CDR3 has 16 amino acids. DNA of the CDR3: TGTGCCAGCAGTTATTCCAGGGGACCGGGAAACTATGGCTACACCTTC. Translation: CASSYSRGPGNYGYTF.

The chain has TRBV18 and TRBJ2-3, with TRBD1 identical over 9 bases. With V trimmed by 3 bases and J by 3 bases, 1 base remained unmatched. The length of the CDR3 is 14 residues. CDR1 KGHSH and CDR2 LQKENI come from the germline V gene. The CDR3 nucleotides read TGTGCCAGCTCACCTGGACAGGGGACAGATACGCAGTATTTT. Amino acid sequence: CASSPGQGTDTQYF.

The rearrangement uses TRBV25-1 and TRBJ1-1, with 9 bases matching TRBD1. The CDR3 runs to 13 residues. Germline CDR1 reads MGHDK; CDR2 reads SYGVNS. The J segment lost 8 bases and the V segment lost 5 bases, leaving 6 bases of the junction unmatched. CDR3 residues: CASSPLGQGEAFF. The CDR3 DNA reads TGTGCCAGCAGTCCCCTGGGACAGGGAGAAGCTTTCTTT.

This chain links TRBV7-8 with TRBJ2-7; tentative D call: TRBD1 (6 bases). Germline V CDR1 and CDR2: SGHVS, FQNEAQ. This CDR3 comprises 17 residues. The ends were cut back, 3 bases at V and 0 bases at J, with 18 bases in the middle. This chain's CDR3 is CASSFSSTGFSSYEQYF. The CDR3 DNA sequence: TGTGCCAGCAGCTTTAGCTCAACAGGGTTCTCCTCCTACGAGCAGTACTTC.

The chain couples TRBV5-1 to TRBJ1-1, with 9 bases fitting TRBD1. CDR3 length: 15 residues. The trim removed 0 bases at V and 5 bases at J, leaving 5 bases unmatched. Per the germline V gene, CDR1 is SGHRS and CDR2 is YFSETQ. CDR3 DNA sequence: TGCGCCAGCAGCTTGGTTCGACAGGGGGGGACTGAAGCTTTCTTT. Translation gives CASSLVRQGGTEAFF. The full variable domain, with the rest looked up from reference TRBV5-1 and TRBJ1-1, is KAGVTQTPRYLIKTRGQQVTLSCSPISGHRSVSWYQQTPGQGLQFLFEYFSETQRNKGNFPGRFSGRQFSNSRSEMNVSTLELGDSALYLCASSLVRQGGTEAFFGQGTRLTVV.

V is TRBV4-1 and J is TRBJ2-5, with 8 bases matching TRBD2. CDR3 size: 15 residues. J lost 4 bases, V lost 0 bases, and 4 bases had no gene match. Germline V gene lookup returns CDR1 MGHRA and CDR2 YSYEKL. The CDR3: CASSQDPGGGETQYF. CDR3 in DNA: TGCGCCAGCAGCCAAGATCCGGGGGGGGGAGAGACCCAGTACTTC.

V gene TRBV28 combines with J gene TRBJ2-7, with 7 bases lining up with TRBD1. The length of the CDR3 is 14 residues. With V trimmed by 7 bases and J by 1 base, 7 bases remained unmatched. The germline gives CDR1 MDHEN, CDR2 SYDVKM. CDR3 in amino acids: CASTPGRGSYEQYF. CDR3 sequence (DNA): TGTGCCAGCACCCCCGGCAGGGGGTCCTACGAGCAGTACTTC.

This sequence joins TRBV6-5 and TRBJ1-1; TRBD1 aligns across 7 bases. The CDR3 is 14 amino acids. From germline, CDR1 is MNHEY and CDR2 SVGAGI. V was clipped by 6 bases and J by 1 base; unmatched bases: 5. The DNA for the CDR3 is TGTGCCAGCAGCCGCGGGACAGAGAACACTGAAGCTTTCTTT. Translating it yields CASSRGTENTEAFF.

This clone was seen only once. CDR3 loop: CASSAVPGLYGYTF. In DNA, the CDR3 is TGTGCCAGCAGTGCAGTACCGGGACTCTATGGCTACACCTTC. V gene TRBV6-1 combines with J gene TRBJ1-2; TRBD1 might be the D (5 bases). In germline, CDR1 is MNHNS, CDR2 SASEGT. The CDR3 is made up of 14 amino acids. The V and J ends lost 4 bases and 4 bases respectively, with 13 bases between them.

This chain links TRBV6-4 with TRBJ1-2; 7 bases are a match to TRBD1. Germline V gene data show CDR1 as MRHNA and CDR2 as SNTAGT. This CDR3 has 15 residues. The junction had 11 bases not matched to a gene; V was cut back by 4 bases and J by 6 bases. The CDR3 sequence: CASSAVGGGRNGYTF. CDR3 coding DNA: TGTGCCAGCAGTGCCGTAGGAGGGGGCAGGAATGGCTACACCTTC.

This rearrangement joins TRBV5-1 to TRBJ2-7; D is undetermined. This CDR3 is built from 14 residues. CDR1 and CDR2 from the germline V gene are SGHRS and YFSETQ. Deletions cut 4 bases from V and 0 bases from J, with 11 bases between. In DNA form, the CDR3 reads TGCGCCAGCAGCCCTACCACAGACTCCTACGAGCAGTACTTC. The encoded protein is CASSPTTDSYEQYF.

The rearrangement links TRBV19 to TRBJ1-3; 7 nucleotides align to TRBD1. Trimming removed 11 bases from V and 0 bases from J; junction bases left unmatched: 10. Per germline, CDR1 LNHDA and CDR2 SQIVND (reference sequence). This CDR3 spans 15 amino acids. CDR3 coding DNA: TGTGCCGGGACACAGGGGCGCGACTCTGGAAACACCATATATTTT. Amino acid sequence: CAGTQGRDSGNTIYF.

The chain links TRBV5-6 to TRBJ1-5; D might be TRBD1 (6 bases). V lost 3 bases, J lost 3 bases, and 10 bases lay in between. This CDR3 contains 14 residues. The V gene's germline CDR1 is SGHDT and CDR2 YYEEEE. The CDR3 DNA sequence: TGTGCCAGCAGCTACGGACAGTTCAATCAGCCCCAGCATTTT. Residues: CASSYGQFNQPQHF.

The table lists this clone with a count of one. This CDR3 reads CSTSDRLPYYGYTF. CDR3 bases: TGCAGCACCTCGGACAGGTTACCCTACTATGGCTACACCTTC. This chain uses TRBV29-1 with TRBJ1-2, with 7 bases fitting TRBD1. Germline V gene data show CDR1 as SQVTM and CDR2 as ANQGSEA. The CDR3 extends over 14 amino acids. V was pared by 8 bases and J by 3 bases, with 12 bases of the junction left unmatched.

The CDR3 DNA follows: TGTGCCAGCAGTTTACCTCAACGGGGCTACACCTTC. Its translation is CASSLPQRGYTF. The chain links TRBV28 to TRBJ1-2, with D hard to call. The V end was cut by 2 bases, the J end by 8 bases, with 9 bases between. CDR3 size: 12 residues. Germline loops: CDR1 MDHEN, CDR2 SYDVKM.

The CDR3 reads CASSNTGTGGTDTQYF. In nucleotides, the CDR3 is TGCGCCAGCAGCAACACCGGGACAGGGGGAACAGATACGCAGTATTTT. The rearrangement joins TRBV5-1 to TRBJ2-3; 11 nucleotides align to TRBD1. The germline V gene encodes CDR1 SGHRS and CDR2 YFSETQ. This CDR3 is built from 16 residues. V lost 4 bases, J lost 3 bases, and 7 bases stayed unmatched.

The chain carries TRBV28 and TRBJ2-5; D possibly corresponds to TRBD2 (6 bases). The CDR3 contains 14 residues. Trimming left V 6 bases short and J 5 bases short, with 16 bases between. CDR1 is MDHEN, CDR2 SYDVKM, per germline. The CDR3 coding sequence is TGTGCCAGCAGCCTAAGGAGGGCTCGGGAGACCCAGTACTTC. Protein product: CASSLRRARETQYF.

The chain has TRBV5-5 and TRBJ1-4; 10 nucleotides match TRBD1. The CDR3 contains 16 residues. Germline assignment: CDR1 SGHKS and CDR2 YYEKEE (reference sequence). The V gene end was trimmed by 5 bases and the J gene end by 5 bases; junction bases not matched to a gene: 9. The CDR3 sequence is CASSFVMGQGNEKLFF. CDR3 bases: TGTGCCAGCAGTTTCGTAATGGGACAGGGGAATGAAAAACTGTTTTTT.

This chain uses TRBV2 with TRBJ1-1; TRBD1 aligns across 7 bases. V gave up 3 bases and J gave up 6 bases; unmatched junction bases: 4. CDR1 is SNHLY and CDR2 is FYNNEI in the germline V gene. The CDR3 covers 13 residues. CDR3 nucleotides: TGTGCCAGCAGTGACGGACAGGCCCCTGAAGCTTTCTTT. Amino acids: CASSDGQAPEAFF.

In this sample, this clone turned up a few times. The rearrangement links TRBV19 to TRBJ1-2; 12 bases agree with TRBD1. Germline V CDR1 and CDR2: LNHDA, SQIVND (reference sequence). The CDR3 is 15 residues long. V lost 3 bases and J lost 7; bases outside the gene matches: 6. The CDR3 reads CASSISGQGALGYTF. Here the CDR3 DNA reads TGTGCCAGTAGTATCTCGGGACAGGGGGCTCTTGGCTACACCTTC.

As DNA, the CDR3 is TGCGCCAGCAGCTTTAAAGGGACTAGCGGGATAGATACGCAGTATTTT. Encoded protein: CASSFKGTSGIDTQYF. The chain employs TRBV5-1 and TRBJ2-3; TRBD2 agrees at 13 bases. V shed 2 bases and J 5 bases; nucleotides not matched to a gene: 5. This CDR3 contains 16 residues. CDR1 and CDR2 (germline): SGHRS, YFSETQ.

This sequence joins TRBV6-5 and TRBJ1-2; D remains unclear. CDR3 size: 13 residues. V lost 6 bases, J lost 4 bases, and 12 bases lay in between. Germline loops: CDR1 MNHEY, CDR2 SVGAGI. Written as DNA, the CDR3 is TGTGCCAGCAGCTTTTCGCGGGTCTATGGCTACACCTTC. This gives the protein CASSFSRVYGYTF.

In this sample, this clone turned up a few times. CDR3 sequence reads: CASSTAFGQGYTEAFF. DNA for the CDR3: TGTGCCAGCAGCACGGCTTTTGGACAGGGGTACACTGAAGCTTTCTTT. The V call is TRBV7-2, the J call TRBJ1-1; 9 positions match TRBD1. The ends lost 5 bases at V and 3 bases at J; junction bases unmatched: 10. Germline assignment: CDR1 SGHTA and CDR2 FQGNSA. This CDR3 is 16 amino acids long.

J is TRBJ2-7 and V is TRBV7-2; possible D gene TRBD2, 6 bases. Germline V gene sequence: CDR1 SGHTA, CDR2 FQGNSA. The CDR3 runs 13 residues. Trimming removed 5 bases from V and 7 bases from J, with 15 bases in between. Here the CDR3 DNA reads TGTGCCAGCAGCCTAACCCGGGACTCGGAGCAGTACTTC. Protein: CASSLTRDSEQYF.

The CDR3, as DNA: TGTGCCATCAGTGAGTCGGGGACAGGAAGTGACAATGAGCAGTTCTTC. It codes for CAISESGTGSDNEQFF. The chain links TRBV10-3 to TRBJ2-1; 8 bases map to TRBD1. Germline CDR1 reads ENHRY; CDR2 reads SYGVKD. The trim removed 0 bases at V and 5 bases at J, leaving 6 bases unmatched. This CDR3 contains 16 residues.

The J gene is TRBJ2-2, the V gene TRBV14; D perhaps matches TRBD1 (6 bases). CDR1 is SGHDN, CDR2 FVKESK, per germline. The CDR3 has 19 amino acids. Trimming left V 0 bases short and J 1 base short, with 18 bases between. The CDR3 nucleotides read TGTGCCAGCAGCCAAGATAGAAGGTTGGACAGATTGAACACCGGGGAGCTGTTTTTT. This encodes CASSQDRRLDRLNTGELFF.

This sequence joins TRBV11-1 and TRBJ1-1; D is undetermined. Trimming removed 4 bases at V and 11 bases at J, with 17 bases between. Looked up from germline, CDR1 is SGHAT and CDR2 is FQDESV (reference sequence). The CDR3 is 13 residues long. The DNA of the CDR3 is TGTGCCAGCAGCTCACCCCCCGCCCCCGCGGCTTTCTTT. Translation: CASSSPPAPAAFF.